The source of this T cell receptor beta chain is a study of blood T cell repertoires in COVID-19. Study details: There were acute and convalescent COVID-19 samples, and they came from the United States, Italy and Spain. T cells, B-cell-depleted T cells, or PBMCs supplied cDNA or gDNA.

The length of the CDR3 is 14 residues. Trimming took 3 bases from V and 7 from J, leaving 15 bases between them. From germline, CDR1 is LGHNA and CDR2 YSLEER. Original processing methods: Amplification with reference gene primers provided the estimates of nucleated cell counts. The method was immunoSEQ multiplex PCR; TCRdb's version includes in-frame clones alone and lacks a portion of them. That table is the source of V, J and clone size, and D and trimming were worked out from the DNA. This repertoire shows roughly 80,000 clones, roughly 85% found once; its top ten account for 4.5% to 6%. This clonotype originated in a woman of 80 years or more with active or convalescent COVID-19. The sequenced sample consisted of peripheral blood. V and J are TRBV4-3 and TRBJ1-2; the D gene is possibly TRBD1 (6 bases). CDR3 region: CASSHSNRATGYTF. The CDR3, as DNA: TGCGCCAGCAGCCATTCGAACAGGGCGACTGGCTACACCTTC.